Following are 27 T cell receptor beta chains from one sample sequenced in a study of CD4+ T cells in melanoma. The table came from immunoSEQ multiplex PCR; TCRdb's copy has only in-frame clones and leaves some out. Seen here are almost 15,000 clones, over 70% observed once, and the top ten hold roughly 6.6%. The specimen sequenced was cells from a culture (not recorded whether cultured in vitro). The receptors shown here come from a human donor with melanoma.

The chain joins TRBV5-1 to TRBJ2-1; TRBD2 might be the D (6 bases). The V end lost 7 bases, the J end lost 5 bases, and 19 bases lay between the germline ends. CDR1 and CDR2 (germline): SGHRS, YFSETQ. The CDR3 runs 15 residues. CDR3: CASGYTGLKNNEQFF. CDR3 bases: TGCGCCAGCGGTTACACGGGACTGAAAAACAATGAGCAGTTCTTC.

This chain joins TRBV21-1 and TRBJ1-3; TRBD1, the table's D call, was not compared with the DNA. TRBV21-1 is a listed pseudogene. The CDR3 has 19 residues. CDR3 coding DNA: TGTGCCAGCAGCACCATGCTGACCCCGACAGGGACTTCTGGAAACACCATATATTTT. Its protein is CASSTMLTPTGTSGNTIYF.

The chain couples TRBV6-5 to TRBJ1-6; a possible D gene is TRBD1 (5 bases). The V gene lost 7 bases and the J gene lost 4 bases, with 14 bases spanning the gap. The CDR3 has 15 amino acids. Germline V gene lookup returns CDR1 MNHEY and CDR2 SVGAGI. The CDR3 protein is CASTGRDPYNSPLHF. The DNA of the CDR3 is TGTGCCAGCACCGGACGGGACCCTTATAATTCACCCCTCCACTTT.

The gene calls are TRBV30 and TRBJ2-2; D not resolved. The CDR3 totals 15 residues. The V and J ends lost 3 bases and 0 bases respectively, with 11 bases between them. From germline, CDR1 is GTSNPN and CDR2 SVGIG (reference sequence). Here the CDR3 DNA reads TGTGCCTGGAGAGCAGCAGGAACGAACACCGGGGAGCTGTTTTTT. Protein sequence: CAWRAAGTNTGELFF.

The rearrangement joins TRBV5-4 to TRBJ2-5; 8 bases agree with TRBD1. V lost 4 bases to trimming and J lost 5 bases; unmatched junction nucleotides: 4. The CDR3 totals 13 residues. Germline V gives CDR1 SGHNT, CDR2 YYREEE (reference sequence). The CDR3 spells CASSGQGGETQYF. Here the CDR3 DNA reads TGTGCCAGCAGCGGACAGGGAGGTGAGACCCAGTACTTC.

The chain uses TRBV4-1 and TRBJ2-4; no reliable D call. This CDR3 has 17 amino acids. Per germline, CDR1 MGHRA and CDR2 YSYEKL. V lost 1 base and J 0 bases, leaving 13 bases between the germline ends. The CDR3 DNA is TGCGCCAGCAGCCAAGCGGGTGGGATATTAGCCAAAAACATTCAGTACTTC. The encoded protein is CASSQAGGILAKNIQYF.

The V and J genes are TRBV30 and TRBJ1-5; D gene unclear. CDR3 length: 16 amino acids. From germline, CDR1 is GTSNPN and CDR2 SVGIG (reference sequence). Trimming removed 4 bases from V and 1 base from J, with 17 bases in between. The CDR3 coding sequence is TGTGCCTGGAACTCTCGAGGAGAGGGAAGCAATCAGCCCCAGCATTTT. Translating gives CAWNSRGEGSNQPQHF. Combining the CDR3 with reference TRBV30 and TRBJ1-5 gives the whole variable domain SQTIHQWPATLVQPVGSPLSLECTVEGTSNPNLYWYRQAAGRGLQLLFYSVGIGQISSEVPQNLSASRPQDRQFILSSKKLLLSDSGFYLCAWNSRGEGSNQPQHFGDGTRLSIL.

The gene calls are TRBV18 and TRBJ1-1; possible D gene TRBD1, 5 bases. The CDR3 covers 13 residues. The germline V and J ends were trimmed by 5 bases and 3 bases, with 10 bases remaining between them. Germline CDR1 and CDR2: KGHSH and LQKENI. In nucleotides, the CDR3 is TGTGCCAGCTCATCAGCGGGGGACACTGAAGCTTTCTTT. It is translated as CASSSAGDTEAFF.

V and J are TRBV10-3 and TRBJ1-3, with D maybe TRBD1 (5 bases). This CDR3 contains 16 residues. Germline CDR1 is ENHRY and CDR2 is SYGVKD. V shed 4 bases and J shed 0 bases, with 13 bases lying between them. The CDR3 bases are TGTGCCATCAGTGGGGGCCCAACCTCCTCTGGAAACACCATATATTTT. Translation gives CAISGGPTSSGNTIYF.

This clone was observed a few times. This chain links TRBV11-2 with TRBJ1-1; D gene uncertain. Between the trimmed V and J ends, which lost 3 bases and 4 bases, there was a span of 18 bases. This CDR3 comprises 16 residues. Germline V gene sequence: CDR1 SGHAT, CDR2 FQNNGV. This CDR3 is CASSFRSGRGGTEAFF. CDR3 nucleotide sequence: TGTGCCAGCAGCTTTCGGTCGGGAAGAGGTGGCACTGAAGCTTTCTTT.

J is TRBJ1-1 and V is TRBV5-6, with D possibly matching TRBD1 (5 bases). V was trimmed by 4 bases and J by 5 bases, leaving 15 bases between them. Germline loops: CDR1 SGHDT, CDR2 YYEEEE. The CDR3 runs to 14 residues. The CDR3: CASSPAGVGTEAFF. The CDR3 DNA follows: TGTGCCAGCAGCCCGGCGGGGGTCGGAACTGAAGCTTTCTTT.

This chain joins TRBV6-1 and TRBJ1-5; D gene ambiguous. Germline-derived CDR1 and CDR2 are MNHNS and SASEGT. The V and J ends lost 6 bases and 2 bases respectively, with 5 bases between them. This CDR3 is 12 amino acids long. CDR3 DNA sequence: TGTGCCAGCAGCTGGGGCAATCAGCCCCAGCATTTT. It is translated as CASSWGNQPQHF.

This chain uses TRBV5-1 with TRBJ1-6, with D tentatively TRBD1 (6 bases). Trimming cost V 0 bases and J 8 bases, with 18 bases left between them. Germline CDR1 SGHRS, CDR2 YFSETQ. The CDR3 is 17 amino acids. CDR3 DNA sequence: TGCGCCAGCAGCTTGGATTGGGGGCGAGGGAGTGATTCACCCCTCCACTTT. Translation gives CASSLDWGRGSDSPLHF.

As to this clone: This specimen includes other DNA sequences encoding the same CDR3. The chain is built from TRBV7-6 and TRBJ2-5; 11 bases align to TRBD2. The CDR3 totals 15 residues. Germline trimming cut 5 bases from V and 5 bases from J; bases unmatched to any gene: 7. Germline loops: CDR1 SGHVS, CDR2 FNYEAQ. CDR3 sequence: CASSPLTSGVETQYF. Here the CDR3 DNA reads TGTGCCAGCAGCCCTCTGACTAGCGGGGTGGAGACCCAGTACTTC.

This sequence joins TRBV5-1 and TRBJ2-3, with 8 bases lining up with TRBD2. CDR1 and CDR2 from the germline V gene are SGHRS and YFSETQ. Trimming cost V 2 bases and J 7 bases; bases outside gene matches: 6. CDR3 size: 14 residues. CDR3 in amino acids: CASSFRRGVYTQYF. CDR3 DNA: TGCGCCAGCAGCTTCCGGCGGGGGGTGTATACGCAGTATTTT.

The chain is built from TRBV5-6 and TRBJ1-6, with 7 nucleotides matching TRBD1. After removal of 2 bases from V and 7 bases from J, the junction contained 3 bases not matched to a gene. The CDR3 consists of 14 residues. CDR1 and CDR2 (germline): SGHDT, YYEEEE. In DNA, the CDR3 is TGTGCCAGCAGCTTAGACAGGGCCAATTCACCCCTCCACTTT. Amino acids: CASSLDRANSPLHF.

The genes are TRBV14 and TRBJ2-1; D could derive from TRBD1 or TRBD2 (5 bases each). V gave up 3 bases and J gave up 12 bases, with 18 bases separating them. CDR3 size: 14 residues. In germline, CDR1 is SGHDN, CDR2 FVKESK. The chain's CDR3 is CASSQGTKPVGQFF. DNA of the CDR3: TGTGCCAGCAGCCAGGGGACGAAGCCAGTAGGGCAGTTCTTC.

This clone was found once. V usage is TRBV5-4 and J usage is TRBJ2-5; 15 nucleotides match TRBD2. V lost 4 bases and J lost 0; bases outside the gene matches: 7. The CDR3 loop spans 18 amino acids. Germline V gives CDR1 SGHNT, CDR2 YYREEE (reference sequence). Here the CDR3 reads CASSKGTSGGWYQETQYF. In DNA form, the CDR3 reads TGTGCCAGCAGCAAGGGGACTAGCGGGGGGTGGTACCAAGAGACCCAGTACTTC.

CDR3 nucleotide sequence: TGTGCCAGCAGTACCCGCCGGACAGGCGGTAGAACCCTGGGCCGCACAGATACGCAGTATTTT. Protein sequence: CASSTRRTGGRTLGRTDTQYF. The J gene is TRBJ2-3, the V gene TRBV27; 7 bases fit TRBD1. CDR1 is MNHEY, CDR2 SMNVEV, per germline (reference sequence). This CDR3 contains 21 residues. The V and J ends lost 5 bases and 1 base, in that order; junction bases with no gene match: 24.

The chain links TRBV4-1 to TRBJ2-5; TRBD1 might be the D (6 bases). Germline loops: CDR1 MGHRA, CDR2 YSYEKL. V was cut by 3 bases and J by 7 bases, with 15 bases left in between. This CDR3 is built from 14 residues. The CDR3 here is CASSQGAARGTQYF. The DNA for the CDR3 is TGCGCCAGCAGCCAGGGGGCAGCTCGAGGGACCCAGTACTTC.

V usage is TRBV20-1 and J usage is TRBJ1-1, with TRBD1 as a possible D gene (5 bases). This CDR3 spans 11 amino acids. Germline V CDR1 and CDR2: DFQATT, SNEGSKA (reference sequence). Trimming shortened V by 3 bases and J by 11 bases, and 13 bases separated the two germline ends. The CDR3 is CSASGGVGAFF. The CDR3 DNA sequence: TGCAGTGCTAGCGGGGGGGTAGGGGCTTTCTTT.

This sequence joins TRBV25-1 and TRBJ2-5, with a possible D match to TRBD2 (6 bases). Trimming stripped 6 bases from V and 1 base from J, with 12 bases between. CDR3 length: 14 residues. CDR1 and CDR2 from the germline V gene are MGHDK and SYGVNS. Here the CDR3 reads CASSIGGLQETQYF. In DNA, the CDR3 is TGTGCCAGCAGCATCGGGGGACTCCAAGAGACCCAGTACTTC.

This chain joins TRBV5-1 and TRBJ2-7, with D unresolved. There are 13 residues in the CDR3. The V gene lost 5 bases and the J gene lost 4 bases, with 13 bases spanning the gap. CDR1 and CDR2 from the germline V gene are SGHRS and YFSETQ. The CDR3 here is CASRERPEYEQYF. Written as DNA, the CDR3 is TGCGCCAGCAGGGAGCGACCTGAATACGAGCAGTACTTC.

The rearrangement links TRBV10-3 to TRBJ2-1; 9 positions agree with TRBD2. There are 16 residues in the CDR3. The germline V gene has CDR1 ENHRY and CDR2 SYGVKD. V shed 4 bases, J shed 7 bases, and the junction held 11 bases outside the gene matches. Written as DNA, the CDR3 is TGTGCCATCAGTGGTGCAGCGGGGGGAATCAATAATGAGCAGTTCTTC. It translates to CAISGAAGGINNEQFF.

The V call is TRBV5-6, the J call TRBJ2-1, with D unresolved. This CDR3 contains 15 residues. With 2 bases removed from V and 4 bases from J, the gap between germline ends came to 13 bases. Germline V CDR1 and CDR2: SGHDT, YYEEEE. The CDR3 DNA reads TGTGCCAGCAGCTTTGAACAGAAAGATTACAATGAGCAGTTCTTC. It translates to CASSFEQKDYNEQFF.

V usage is TRBV29-1 and J usage is TRBJ2-7, with no clear D. V gave up 1 base and J gave up 2 bases, with 6 bases separating them. Germline V CDR1 and CDR2: SQVTM, ANQGSEA. The CDR3 is made up of 12 amino acids. For the CDR3, the DNA is TGCAGCGTTGAAGGGCAGGCCTACGAGCAGTACTTC. Amino acid sequence: CSVEGQAYEQYF.

The genes are TRBV4-1 and TRBJ2-2; weak D call: TRBD1 (5 bases). Trimming shortened V by 4 bases and J by 1 base, and 13 bases separated the two germline ends. The CDR3 consists of 16 residues. Germline V gives CDR1 MGHRA, CDR2 YSYEKL. The CDR3 protein is CASSREDSWNTGELFF. The CDR3 coding sequence is TGCGCCAGCAGCCGGGAAGACAGCTGGAACACCGGGGAGCTGTTTTTT.